A selection of T cell receptor beta chains follows, all from one sample in a study of T cell responses to AZD1222 COVID-19 vaccine. TCRdb's copy holds only in-frame clones and misses some; the assay was immunoSEQ multiplex PCR. The sample lists about 170,000 clones, about nine tenths occurring once. Here the sequenced sample was peripheral blood, taken on day 0 of AZD1222 vaccination. The receptors derive from an adult in good health. Each CDR3 is given with its conserved first and last residue. Fields, in order: D gene, clone size, V gene, J gene, CDR3 protein, CDR3 DNA. The D gene is left open where the match is weak. Expanded clones are given a class, and other clones once, few, many or no size at all.

D: -; size: -; V: TRBV6-5; J: TRBJ2-7; CDR3: CASSSRGPGIYEQYF; DNA: TGTGCCAGCAGTTCCAGGGGTCCCGGAATCTACGAGCAGTACTTC
D: TRBD2; size: -; V: TRBV7-2; J: TRBJ2-5; CDR3: CASSRSGIETQYF; DNA: TGTGCCAGCAGTCGTAGCGGGATAGAGACCCAGTACTTC
D: -; size: -; V: TRBV5-1; J: TRBJ1-6; CDR3: CASSGGLNNSPLHF; DNA: TGCGCCAGCAGCGGGGGCCTCAATAATTCACCCCTCCACTTT
D: -; size: -; V: TRBV3-1/TRBV3-2; J: TRBJ2-7; CDR3: CASSQTPYEQYF; DNA: TGTGCCAGCAGCCAAACCCCTTACGAGCAGTACTTC
D: -; size: few; V: TRBV9; J: TRBJ2-2; CDR3: CASSVSGNTGELFF; DNA: TGTGCCAGCAGCGTGTCAGGGAACACCGGGGAGCTGTTTTTT
D: -; size: -; V: TRBV7-9; J: TRBJ2-4; CDR3: CASSLGGAAQGGGYF; DNA: TGTGCCAGCAGCTTAGGTGGGGCCGCACAGGGAGGAGGATACTTC
D: -; size: -; V: TRBV5-5; J: TRBJ2-2; CDR3: CASSFVSGTANTGELFF; DNA: TGTGCCAGCAGTTTTGTATCCGGGACTGCGAACACCGGGGAGCTGTTTTTT
D: TRBD2; size: -; V: TRBV3-1/TRBV3-2; J: TRBJ2-3; CDR3: CASTNLAGGLRTDTQYF; DNA: TGTGCCAGCACCAACCTAGCGGGAGGCCTACGCACAGATACGCAGTATTTT
D: -; size: -; V: TRBV4-2; J: TRBJ2-5; CDR3: CASSQDRSLTFGETQYF; DNA: TGTGCCAGCAGCCAAGATAGGTCACTAACATTTGGAGAGACCCAGTACTTC
D: TRBD1; size: -; V: TRBV7-2; J: TRBJ2-5; CDR3: CASSYDRGQETQYF; DNA: TGTGCCAGCAGCTACGACAGGGGCCAAGAGACCCAGTACTTC
D: -; size: -; V: TRBV6-5; J: TRBJ1-5; CDR3: CASRWGTSNQPQHF; DNA: TGTGCCAGCAGATGGGGTACCAGCAATCAGCCCCAGCATTTT
D: -; size: -; V: TRBV6-2/TRBV6-3; J: TRBJ1-1; CDR3: CASSYLGEAFF; DNA: TGTGCCAGCAGTTACTTAGGTGAAGCTTTCTTT
D: -; size: -; V: TRBV12-5; J: TRBJ2-7; CDR3: CASGLTSSGRSLEQYF; DNA: TGTGCTAGTGGTTTGACCTCTTCGGGACGAAGCCTAGAGCAGTACTTC
D: TRBD1; size: -; V: TRBV6-6; J: TRBJ1-5; CDR3: CASSFMPRGAGQPQHF; DNA: TGTGCCAGCAGTTTCATGCCCAGGGGGGCAGGACAGCCCCAGCATTTT
D: -; size: few; V: TRBV4-1; J: TRBJ1-1; CDR3: CASSQMGGRAFF; DNA: TGCGCCAGCAGCCAAATGGGGGGACGAGCTTTCTTT
D: -; size: -; V: TRBV5-1; J: TRBJ2-1; CDR3: CASNSGYGSYNEQFF; DNA: TGCGCCAGCAATTCGGGCTACGGCTCCTACAATGAGCAGTTCTTC
D: TRBD1; size: -; V: TRBV4-1; J: TRBJ1-3; CDR3: CASSQGAGGISGNTIYF; DNA: TGCGCCAGCAGCCAAGGAGCAGGGGGGATCTCTGGAAACACCATATATTTT
D: TRBD2; size: -; V: TRBV30; J: TRBJ2-1; CDR3: CASGRPTWGGEQFF; DNA: TGTGCCTCGGGACGGCCAACATGGGGGGGTGAGCAGTTCTTC
D: TRBD2; size: -; V: TRBV19; J: TRBJ2-7; CDR3: CASSTGAGSVYEQYF; DNA: TGTGCCAGTAGTACGGGAGCGGGATCGGTCTACGAGCAGTACTTC
D: TRBD2; size: -; V: TRBV19; J: TRBJ2-3; CDR3: CASRGLAVTDTQYF; DNA: TGTGCCAGTAGGGGACTAGCGGTAACAGATACGCAGTATTTT
D: -; size: -; V: TRBV6-5; J: TRBJ2-1; CDR3: CASLSLATEQFF; DNA: TGTGCCAGCCTGTCCCTAGCGACTGAGCAGTTCTTC
D: -; size: -; V: TRBV7-9; J: TRBJ2-7; CDR3: CASSLGFGGIYEQYF; DNA: TGTGCCAGCAGCTTAGGGTTTGGGGGAATCTACGAGCAGTACTTC
D: -; size: -; V: TRBV3-1/TRBV3-2; J: TRBJ1-1; CDR3: CASSPQSTANTEAFF; DNA: TGTGCCAGCAGCCCGCAATCGACAGCGAACACTGAAGCTTTCTTT
D: -; size: -; V: TRBV5-4; J: TRBJ1-3; CDR3: CASSWPGAQGGNTIYF; DNA: TGTGCCAGCAGCTGGCCAGGGGCGCAAGGTGGAAACACCATATATTTT
D: -; size: few; V: TRBV6-1; J: TRBJ1-5; CDR3: CASSETHQPQHF; DNA: TGTGCCAGCAGTGAAACCCATCAGCCCCAGCATTTT
D: -; size: -; V: TRBV6-2/TRBV6-3; J: TRBJ2-7; CDR3: CASSFAASYEQYF; DNA: TGTGCCAGCAGTTTCGCAGCCTCCTACGAGCAGTACTTC
D: TRBD1; size: few; V: TRBV2; J: TRBJ1-3; CDR3: CASSEGDRVGRNTIYF; DNA: TGTGCCAGCAGTGAAGGGGACAGGGTGGGAAGAAACACCATATATTTT
D: TRBD1; size: -; V: TRBV6-5; J: TRBJ2-7; CDR3: CASSPTGTGVGEQYF; DNA: TGTGCCAGCAGCCCCACCGGGACAGGGGTAGGTGAGCAGTACTTC
D: TRBD1; size: -; V: TRBV6-5; J: TRBJ1-6; CDR3: CASSYRGGVDSPLHF; DNA: TGTGCCAGCAGTTACCGAGGGGGCGTGGATTCACCCCTCCACTTT
D: -; size: -; V: TRBV3-1/TRBV3-2; J: TRBJ1-4; CDR3: CASRDGITNEKLFF; DNA: TGTGCCAGCAGGGACGGGATAACTAATGAAAAACTGTTTTTT
D: -; size: -; V: TRBV5-1; J: TRBJ2-2; CDR3: CASSFGQGFTGELFF; DNA: TGCGCCAGCAGCTTCGGCCAGGGATTTACCGGGGAGCTGTTTTTT
D: TRBD2; size: -; V: TRBV5-1; J: TRBJ2-7; CDR3: CASSLVASGKVHEQYF; DNA: TGCGCCAGCAGCTTGGTGGCTAGCGGGAAGGTCCACGAGCAGTACTTC
D: TRBD1; size: -; V: TRBV27; J: TRBJ1-2; CDR3: CASSPTGGDYGYTF; DNA: TGTGCCAGCAGCCCGACAGGGGGCGACTATGGCTACACCTTC
D: -; size: -; V: TRBV28; J: TRBJ1-3; CDR3: CASLSGNTIYF; DNA: TGTGCGTCCCTCAGTGGAAACACCATATATTTT
D: TRBD1; size: few; V: TRBV3-1/TRBV3-2; J: TRBJ1-2; CDR3: CASSQAGTGNYGYTF; DNA: TGTGCCAGCAGCCAAGCGGGGACAGGGAACTATGGCTACACCTTC
D: -; size: -; V: TRBV24-1; J: TRBJ2-3; CDR3: CATQSTTDTQYF; DNA: TGTGCCACCCAGAGCACTACAGATACGCAGTATTTT
D: -; size: -; V: TRBV27; J: TRBJ2-3; CDR3: CASSLGGVPTDTQYF; DNA: TGTGCCAGCAGTTTAGGAGGGGTCCCCACAGATACGCAGTATTTT
D: TRBD1; size: -; V: TRBV2; J: TRBJ1-5; CDR3: CASSDPRTGENQPQHF; DNA: TGTGCCAGCAGTGACCCCCGGACAGGGGAGAATCAGCCCCAGCATTTT
D: TRBD1; size: -; V: TRBV28; J: TRBJ1-1; CDR3: CASSTRQGVSDTEAFF; DNA: TGTGCCAGCAGTACTCGACAGGGTGTTTCGGACACTGAAGCTTTCTTT
D: -; size: -; V: TRBV10-3; J: TRBJ2-1; CDR3: CAISERGRGTKGDEQFF; DNA: TGTGCCATCAGTGAAAGGGGTCGCGGGACCAAGGGTGATGAGCAGTTCTTC
D: -; size: -; V: TRBV3-1/TRBV3-2; J: TRBJ1-5; CDR3: CASSPNRVNQPQHF; DNA: TGTGCCAGCAGCCCTAACAGGGTCAATCAGCCCCAGCATTTT
D: TRBD1; size: -; V: TRBV5-1; J: TRBJ2-7; CDR3: CASSPGTAYEQYF; DNA: TGCGCCAGCAGCCCCGGGACAGCCTACGAGCAGTACTTC
D: -; size: few; V: TRBV19; J: TRBJ1-5; CDR3: CASRRDTNQPQHF; DNA: TGTGCCAGTAGACGGGACACCAATCAGCCCCAGCATTTT
D: TRBD1; size: -; V: TRBV5-8; J: TRBJ1-6; CDR3: CASSLGADRRSSPLHF; DNA: TGTGCCAGCAGCTTGGGCGCGGACAGGCGGAGTTCACCCCTCCACTTT
D: TRBD1; size: -; V: TRBV19; J: TRBJ1-5; CDR3: CASMDLQGWGNQPQHF; DNA: TGTGCCAGTATGGACCTACAGGGGTGGGGGAATCAGCCCCAGCATTTT
D: -; size: -; V: TRBV5-6; J: TRBJ2-5; CDR3: CASSLSRNPKTQYF; DNA: TGTGCCAGCAGCTTGAGTAGAAATCCAAAGACCCAGTACTTC
D: -; size: -; V: TRBV4-1; J: TRBJ2-2; CDR3: CASSWGGGGELFF; DNA: TGCGCCAGCAGCTGGGGGGGCGGCGGGGAGCTGTTTTTT
D: -; size: -; V: TRBV6-1; J: TRBJ1-5; CDR3: CASSESVLNQPQHF; DNA: TGTGCCAGCAGTGAATCCGTCCTCAATCAGCCCCAGCATTTT
D: -; size: -; V: TRBV25-1; J: TRBJ2-5; CDR3: CASSEPGRETQYF; DNA: TGTGCCAGCAGTGAACCGGGTCGGGAGACCCAGTACTTC
D: -; size: -; V: TRBV29-1; J: TRBJ2-7; CDR3: CSVMTTGEQYF; DNA: TGCAGCGTAATGACCACAGGGGAGCAGTACTTC